These 13 T cell receptor beta chains originate from one sample sequenced in a study of control samples from healthy donors and cancer patients. TCRdb's table, derived via immunoSEQ multiplex PCR, lists solely in-frame clones and lacks some. The table lists tens of thousands of clones, roughly 91% of them singletons. The material sequenced was blood. These receptors originate from a man in his thirties or forties in good health.

The chain employs TRBV9 and TRBJ1-2; maybe TRBD1 (5 bases). Germline V gene data show CDR1 as SGDLS and CDR2 as YYNGEE. This CDR3 region has 17 residues. Trimming shortened V by 3 bases and J by 0 bases, and 18 bases separated the two germline ends. The CDR3 region is CASSDRQNMTANYGYTF. CDR3 DNA sequence: TGTGCCAGCAGCGACCGTCAAAATATGACAGCTAACTATGGCTACACCTTC.

This rearrangement joins TRBV4-2 to TRBJ1-1, with a weak D call TRBD1 (6 bases). CDR1 is LGHNA and CDR2 is YNFKEQ in the germline V gene. V gave up 3 bases and J gave up 1 base, with 21 bases separating them. CDR3 length: 18 residues. CDR3 in DNA: TGTGCCAGCAGCCAGCTGACAGGAGCAGTCTCAGGGAACACTGAAGCTTTCTTT. This gives the protein CASSQLTGAVSGNTEAFF.

V usage is TRBV9 and J usage is TRBJ1-3, with D unresolved. The V gene's germline CDR1 is SGDLS and CDR2 YYNGEE. The CDR3 spans 16 residues. V gave up 0 bases and J gave up 4 bases, with 14 bases separating them. This chain's CDR3 is CASSVDWAASGNTIYF. CDR3 DNA: TGTGCCAGCAGCGTAGATTGGGCAGCAAGCGGAAACACCATATATTTT.

V is TRBV6-6 and J is TRBJ1-1; tentatively, D is TRBD1 (6 bases). Trimming cost V 10 bases and J 4 bases, with 19 bases left between them. There are 14 residues in the CDR3. CDR1 is MNHNY, CDR2 SVGAGI, per germline (reference sequence). CDR3 nucleotides: TGTGCCACCACCTATCCACAGGGAGGCACTGAAGCTTTCTTT. Translating gives CATTYPQGGTEAFF.

The rearrangement uses TRBV5-1 and TRBJ1-4; TRBD1 might be the D (6 bases). With 5 bases removed from V and 4 bases from J, the gap between germline ends came to 12 bases. Germline assignment: CDR1 SGHRS and CDR2 YFSETQ. The CDR3 contains 14 residues. CDR3 nucleotide sequence: TGCGCCAGCAGACCGGACAGTAATAATGAAAAACTGTTTTTT. It codes for CASRPDSNNEKLFF.

The chain is built from TRBV18 and TRBJ2-4; D not certain. V lost 3 bases, J lost 15 bases, and 18 bases lay in between. Per germline, CDR1 KGHSH and CDR2 LQKENI. The CDR3 contains 13 residues. As DNA, the CDR3 is TGTGCCAGCTCACCCGACGGTAAGGGCCCTTGGTACTTC. Its protein product is CASSPDGKGPWYF.

The chain links TRBV7-9 to TRBJ2-3; 9 nucleotides match TRBD2. The CDR3 totals 15 residues. Germline V gene lookup returns CDR1 SEHNR and CDR2 FQNEAQ (reference sequence). V gave up 5 bases and J gave up 1 base; unmatched junction bases: 4. CDR3 nucleotides: TGTGCCAGCAGCGCGCGGGAGGGCGGCACAGATACGCAGTATTTT. Translating it yields CASSAREGGTDTQYF.

J is TRBJ2-3 and V is TRBV18; D may match TRBD1 or TRBD2 (7 bases each). The CDR3 is made up of 14 amino acids. Germline V gives CDR1 KGHSH, CDR2 LQKENI. Trimming stripped 6 bases from V and 3 bases from J, with 13 bases between. In DNA, the CDR3 is TGTGCCAGCTCTACCAGGGGGGGAACAGATACGCAGTATTTT. Protein sequence: CASSTRGGTDTQYF.

The chain employs TRBV11-3 and TRBJ2-1; 7 nucleotides line up with TRBD2. Germline lookup yields CDR1 SGHNT and CDR2 YENEEA. V lost 0 bases to trimming and J lost 5 bases; unmatched junction nucleotides: 7. CDR3 length equals 16 residues. The CDR3 sequence is CASSLELGGRNNEQFF. The DNA of the CDR3 is TGTGCCAGCAGCTTAGAGTTGGGAGGGCGGAACAATGAGCAGTTCTTC.

This chain uses TRBV5-1 with TRBJ1-1; D is uncertain. V lost 4 bases and J 1 base, leaving 14 bases between the germline ends. This CDR3 contains 15 residues. From germline, CDR1 is SGHRS and CDR2 YFSETQ. The CDR3 DNA reads as TGCGCCAGCAGCCGTAACGGGGAAAGGAACACTGAAGCTTTCTTT. It is translated as CASSRNGERNTEAFF.

The chain links TRBV6-4 to TRBJ2-3, with D uncertain. Between the trimmed V and J ends, which lost 1 base and 2 bases, there was a span of 10 bases. The V gene's germline CDR1 is MRHNA and CDR2 SNTAGT. CDR3 size: 15 residues. CDR3 region: CASSDLFEPTDTQYF. The CDR3 coding sequence is TGTGCCAGCAGTGACTTATTCGAGCCCACAGATACGCAGTATTTT.

The V and J genes are TRBV5-1 and TRBJ2-2, with 7 bases that match TRBD1. The CDR3 covers 16 residues. Germline V lookup: CDR1 SGHRS, CDR2 YFSETQ. V shed 2 bases and J 0 bases; nucleotides not matched to a gene: 4. CDR3 bases: TGCGCCAGCAGCTTACCCGGGACAGCGAACACCGGGGAGCTGTTTTTT. Translated, it gives CASSLPGTANTGELFF.

This chain connects TRBV6-1 to TRBJ2-7; no clear D gene. Germline loops: CDR1 MNHNS, CDR2 SASEGT. The CDR3 is 13 amino acids. The V end lost 2 bases, the J end lost 0 bases, and 5 bases lay between the germline ends. DNA of the CDR3: TGTGCCAGCAGTGAATCAGGCTCCTACGAGCAGTACTTC. As protein: CASSESGSYEQYF.